This TCR beta chain was sequenced for a study of T cells in Graves' hyperthyroidism and ophthalmopathy. General study results and limits: Ophthalmopathy was identified by the model a median about 6 months ahead of onset. Ophthalmopathy stood apart from stable hyperthyroidism in a 13 V-J model.

Germline V lookup: CDR1 SNHLY, CDR2 FYNNEI. The trim removed 6 bases at V and 2 bases at J, leaving 7 bases unmatched. The CDR3 has 14 amino acids. The sample holds a few counts of this clonotype. Its antigen is unidentified. Clinical symptoms, serum thyroxine and TRAb, thyroid ultrasound and orbital computed tomography together formed the diagnostic basis. RNA transcripts were the template for amplifying TCR beta CDR3 regions. HTBI primers were employed in a first-round RT-PCR of the TCR CDR3. Each CDR3 protein is one row after TCRdb ran MiXCR on the multiplex PCR reads. The sample includes roughly 580,000 distinct CDR3 sequences, 40% to 55% of them seen just once.

The sequence came from a woman under 30 with Graves' hyperthyroidism. This chain connects TRBV2 to TRBJ2-7, with TRBD1 identical over 7 bases. The specimen was peripheral blood or thyroid tissue (not recorded which). The CDR3 DNA is TGTGCCAGCAGCTTCGGGACAGAAACCTACGAGCAGTACTTC. It encodes CASSFGTETYEQYF. The full variable domain, its missing parts supplied by reference TRBV2 and TRBJ2-7, is EPEVTQTPSHQVTQMGQEVILRCVPISNHLYFYWYRQILGQKVEFLVSFYNNEISEKSEIFDDQFSVERPDGSNFTLKIRSTKLEDSAMYFCASSFGTETYEQYFGPGTRLTVT.